Reported below is one T cell receptor beta chain. The PCR ran on 60 Vbeta and 13 Jbeta primers. Produced via immunoSEQ multiplex PCR; TCRdb's table is partial and in-frame only. In total, the table holds 70,000 or so clones. The sample comes from a study of cytomegalovirus exposure and HLA in healthy donors. Per the germline V gene, CDR1 is KGHSH and CDR2 is LQKENI. The CDR3 length is 13 residues. Trimming took 3 bases from V and 7 from J, leaving 13 bases between them. What was sequenced was PBMCs. The receptor comes from a female donor in good health and CMV-seropositive. J is TRBJ2-7 and V is TRBV18; the D gene is possibly TRBD1 (5 bases). Here the CDR3 DNA reads TGTGCCAGCTCACCTTTCGACAGTCGGGAGCAGTACTTC. Amino acids: CASSPFDSREQYF.